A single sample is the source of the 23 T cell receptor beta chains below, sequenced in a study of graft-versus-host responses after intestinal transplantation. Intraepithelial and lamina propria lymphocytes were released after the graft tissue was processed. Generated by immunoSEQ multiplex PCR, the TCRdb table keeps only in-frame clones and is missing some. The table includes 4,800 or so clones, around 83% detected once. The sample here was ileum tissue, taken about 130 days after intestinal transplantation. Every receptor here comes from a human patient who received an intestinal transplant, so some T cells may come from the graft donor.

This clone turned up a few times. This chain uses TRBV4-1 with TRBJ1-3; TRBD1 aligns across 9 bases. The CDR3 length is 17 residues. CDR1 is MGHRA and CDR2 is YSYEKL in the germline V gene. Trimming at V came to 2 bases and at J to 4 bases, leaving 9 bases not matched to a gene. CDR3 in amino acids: CASSQNTGGATGNTIYF. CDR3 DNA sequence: TGCGCCAGCAGCCAAAATACAGGGGGCGCTACAGGAAACACCATATATTTT.

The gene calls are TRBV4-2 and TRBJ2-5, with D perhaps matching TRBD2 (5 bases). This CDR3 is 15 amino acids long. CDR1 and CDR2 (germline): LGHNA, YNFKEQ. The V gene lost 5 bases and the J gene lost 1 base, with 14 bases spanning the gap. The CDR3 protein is CASSSSTISQETQYF. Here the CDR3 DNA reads TGTGCCAGCAGCTCCTCGACTATTTCCCAAGAGACCCAGTACTTC.

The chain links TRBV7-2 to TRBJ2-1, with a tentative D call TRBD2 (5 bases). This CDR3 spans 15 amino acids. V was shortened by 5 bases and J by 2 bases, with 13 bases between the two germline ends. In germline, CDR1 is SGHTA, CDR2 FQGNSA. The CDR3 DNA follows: TGTGCCAGCAGCCCCGGGGTAGTCGCCTACAATGAGCAGTTCTTC. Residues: CASSPGVVAYNEQFF.

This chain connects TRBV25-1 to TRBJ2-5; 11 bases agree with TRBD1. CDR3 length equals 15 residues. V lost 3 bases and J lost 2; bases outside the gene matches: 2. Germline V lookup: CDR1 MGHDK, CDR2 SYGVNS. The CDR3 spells CASSERDRGQETQYF. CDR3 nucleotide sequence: TGTGCCAGCAGTGAGAGGGACAGGGGGCAAGAGACCCAGTACTTC.

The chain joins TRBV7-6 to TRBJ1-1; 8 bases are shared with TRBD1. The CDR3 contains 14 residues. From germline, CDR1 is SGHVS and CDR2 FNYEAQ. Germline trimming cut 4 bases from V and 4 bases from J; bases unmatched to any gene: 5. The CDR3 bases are TGTGCCAGCAGCTCCCTTACAGGGGGCACTGAAGCTTTCTTT. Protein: CASSSLTGGTEAFF.

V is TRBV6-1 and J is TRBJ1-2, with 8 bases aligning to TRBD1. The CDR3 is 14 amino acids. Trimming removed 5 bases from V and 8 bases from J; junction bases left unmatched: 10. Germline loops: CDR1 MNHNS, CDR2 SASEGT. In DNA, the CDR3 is TGTGCCAGCAGTATGACAGGCGGACAGGGAGGCTACACCTTC. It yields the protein CASSMTGGQGGYTF.

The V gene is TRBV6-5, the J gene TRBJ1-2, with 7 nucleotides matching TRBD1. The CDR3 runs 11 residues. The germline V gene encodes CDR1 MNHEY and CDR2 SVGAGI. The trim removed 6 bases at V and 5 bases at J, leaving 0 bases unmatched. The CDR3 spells CASRQGYGYTF. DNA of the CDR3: TGTGCCAGCAGACAGGGGTATGGCTACACCTTC.

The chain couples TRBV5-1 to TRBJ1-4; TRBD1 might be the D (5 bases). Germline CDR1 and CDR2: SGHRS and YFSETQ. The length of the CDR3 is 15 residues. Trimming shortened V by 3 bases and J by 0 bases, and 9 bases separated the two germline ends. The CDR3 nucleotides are TGCGCCAGCAGCTGGGCAGGGACAACTAATGAAAAACTGTTTTTT. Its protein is CASSWAGTTNEKLFF.

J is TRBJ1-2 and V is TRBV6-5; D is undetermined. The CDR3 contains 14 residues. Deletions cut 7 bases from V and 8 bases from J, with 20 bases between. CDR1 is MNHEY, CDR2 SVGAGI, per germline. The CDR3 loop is CASTRRGGKGGYTF. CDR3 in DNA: TGTGCCAGCACCCGACGGGGAGGGAAAGGCGGCTACACCTTC.

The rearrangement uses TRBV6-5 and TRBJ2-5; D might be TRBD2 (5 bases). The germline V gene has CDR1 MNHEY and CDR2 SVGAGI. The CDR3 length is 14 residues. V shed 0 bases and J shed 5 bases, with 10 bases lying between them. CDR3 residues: CASSYSGVRETQYF. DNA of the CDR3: TGTGCCAGCAGTTACTCGGGAGTTCGGGAGACCCAGTACTTC.

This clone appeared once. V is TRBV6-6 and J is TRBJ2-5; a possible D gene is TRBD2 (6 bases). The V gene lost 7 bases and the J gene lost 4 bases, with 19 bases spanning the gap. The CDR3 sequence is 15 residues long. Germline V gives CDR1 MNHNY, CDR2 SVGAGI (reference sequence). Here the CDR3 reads CASTQEGVRRETQYF. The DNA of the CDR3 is TGTGCCAGCACCCAGGAGGGAGTGCGTAGAGAGACCCAGTACTTC.

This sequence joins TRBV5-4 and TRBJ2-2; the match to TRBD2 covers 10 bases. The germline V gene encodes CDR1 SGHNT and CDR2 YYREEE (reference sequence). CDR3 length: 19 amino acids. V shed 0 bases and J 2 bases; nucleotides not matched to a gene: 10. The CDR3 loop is CASSLDGLAVTFNTGELFF. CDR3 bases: TGTGCCAGCAGCTTGGACGGACTAGCGGTAACCTTTAACACCGGGGAGCTGTTTTTT.

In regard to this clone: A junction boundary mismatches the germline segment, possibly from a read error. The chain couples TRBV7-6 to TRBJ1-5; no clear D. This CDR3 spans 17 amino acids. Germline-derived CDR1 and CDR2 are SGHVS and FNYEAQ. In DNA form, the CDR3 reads TGTGCCAGCAACTTAGAGCTACGGGGTACAGACAATCAGCCCCAGCATTTT. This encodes CASNLELRGTDNQPQHF. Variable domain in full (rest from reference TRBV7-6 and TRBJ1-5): GAGVSQSPRYKVTKRGQDVALRCDPISGHVSLYWYRQALGQGPEFLTYFNYEAQQDKSGLPNDRFSAERPEGSISTLTIQRTEQRDSAMYRCASNLELRGTDNQPQHFGDGTRLSIL.

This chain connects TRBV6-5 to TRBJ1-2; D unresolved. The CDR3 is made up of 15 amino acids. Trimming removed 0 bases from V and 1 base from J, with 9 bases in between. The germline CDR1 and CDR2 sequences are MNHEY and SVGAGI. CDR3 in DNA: TGTGCCAGCAGTTACTCGGCTTACTTTAACTATGGCTACACCTTC. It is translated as CASSYSAYFNYGYTF.

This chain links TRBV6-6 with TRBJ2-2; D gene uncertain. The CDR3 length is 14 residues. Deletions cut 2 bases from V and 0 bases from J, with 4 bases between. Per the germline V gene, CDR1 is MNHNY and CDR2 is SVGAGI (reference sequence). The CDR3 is CASSYLANTGELFF. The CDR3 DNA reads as TGTGCCAGCAGTTACCTAGCGAACACCGGGGAGCTGTTTTTT.

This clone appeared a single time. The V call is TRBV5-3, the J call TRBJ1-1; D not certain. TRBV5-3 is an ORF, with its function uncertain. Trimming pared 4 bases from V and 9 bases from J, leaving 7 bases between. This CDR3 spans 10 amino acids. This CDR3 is CARSGLKAFF. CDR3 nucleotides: TGTGCCAGAAGCGGTCTGAAAGCTTTCTTT.

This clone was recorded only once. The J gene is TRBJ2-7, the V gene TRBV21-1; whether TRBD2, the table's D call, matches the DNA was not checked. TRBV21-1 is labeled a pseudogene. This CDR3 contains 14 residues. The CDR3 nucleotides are TGTGCCAAAATAATCCTTTCCTTCTCCTACGAGCAGTACTTC. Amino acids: CAKIILSFSYEQYF.

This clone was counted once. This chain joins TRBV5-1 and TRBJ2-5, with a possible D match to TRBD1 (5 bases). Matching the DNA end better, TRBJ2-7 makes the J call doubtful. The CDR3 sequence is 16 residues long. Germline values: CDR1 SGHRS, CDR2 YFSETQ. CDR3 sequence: CASSLADGHFSYEQYF. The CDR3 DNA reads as TGCGCCAGCAGCTTGGCGGACGGACATTTTAGCTACGAGCAGTACTTC.

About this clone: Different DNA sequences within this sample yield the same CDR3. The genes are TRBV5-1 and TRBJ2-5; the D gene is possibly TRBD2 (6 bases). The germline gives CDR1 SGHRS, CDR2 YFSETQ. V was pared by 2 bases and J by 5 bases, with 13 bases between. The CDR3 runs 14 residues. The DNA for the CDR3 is TGCGCCAGCAGCTTTGGTGGGGGGACCGAGACCCAGTACTTC. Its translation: CASSFGGGTETQYF.

The DNA of the CDR3 is TGTGCCAGCAGCGCCGGGACCCCAAGCTCCTACGAGCAGTACTTC. It yields the protein CASSAGTPSSYEQYF. The genes are TRBV27 and TRBJ2-7; D is perhaps TRBD1 or TRBD2 (5 bases each). With 6 bases removed from V and 0 bases from J, the gap between germline ends came to 15 bases. The CDR3 covers 15 residues. Germline CDR1 and CDR2: MNHEY and SMNVEV (reference sequence).

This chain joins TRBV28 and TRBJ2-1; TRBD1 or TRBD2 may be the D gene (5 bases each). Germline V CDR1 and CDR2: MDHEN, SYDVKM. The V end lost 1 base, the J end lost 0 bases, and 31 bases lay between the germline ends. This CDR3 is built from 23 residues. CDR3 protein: CASSLFLKSTWVRGDVSYNEQFF. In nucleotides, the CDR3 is TGTGCCAGCAGTTTATTTTTAAAAAGCACTTGGGTTCGTGGGGACGTCTCCTACAATGAGCAGTTCTTC.

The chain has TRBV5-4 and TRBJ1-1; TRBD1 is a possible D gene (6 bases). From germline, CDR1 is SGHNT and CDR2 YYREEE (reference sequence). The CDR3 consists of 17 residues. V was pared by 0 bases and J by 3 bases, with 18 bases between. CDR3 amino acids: CASSLVGGRSLDTEAFF. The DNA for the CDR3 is TGTGCCAGCAGCTTGGTGGGGGGCAGGAGTTTGGACACTGAAGCTTTCTTT.

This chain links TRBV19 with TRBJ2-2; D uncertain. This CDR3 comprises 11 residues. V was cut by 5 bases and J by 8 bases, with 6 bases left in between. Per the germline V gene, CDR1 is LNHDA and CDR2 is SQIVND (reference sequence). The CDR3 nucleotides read TGTGCCAGTAGTTCTAGGGGGGAGCTGTTTTTT. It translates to CASSSRGELFF.